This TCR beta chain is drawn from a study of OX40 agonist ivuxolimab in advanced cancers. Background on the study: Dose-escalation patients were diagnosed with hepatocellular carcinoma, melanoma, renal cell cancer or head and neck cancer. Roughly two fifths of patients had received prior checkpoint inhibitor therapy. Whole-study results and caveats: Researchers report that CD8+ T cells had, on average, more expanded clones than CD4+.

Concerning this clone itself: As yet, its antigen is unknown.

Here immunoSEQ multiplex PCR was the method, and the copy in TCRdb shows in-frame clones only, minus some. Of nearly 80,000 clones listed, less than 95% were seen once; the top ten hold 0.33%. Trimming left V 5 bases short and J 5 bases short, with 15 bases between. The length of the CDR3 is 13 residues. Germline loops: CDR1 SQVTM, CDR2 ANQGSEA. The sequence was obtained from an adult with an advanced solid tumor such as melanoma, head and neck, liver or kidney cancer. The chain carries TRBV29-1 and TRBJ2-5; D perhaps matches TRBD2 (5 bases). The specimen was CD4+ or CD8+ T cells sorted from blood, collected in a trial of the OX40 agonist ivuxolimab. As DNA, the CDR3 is TGCAGCGTTTCTACTAGGCTAACGGAGACCCAGTACTTC. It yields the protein CSVSTRLTETQYF.